This T cell receptor (beta chain) was observed in a study of blood T cell repertoires in COVID-19. Study-wide background: Acute and convalescent COVID-19 samples came from the United States, Italy and Spain. PBMCs, B-cell-depleted T cells, or T cells were the source of the cDNA or gDNA that made up the material.

Authors' data handling: Nucleated cell counts were estimated from reference gene primer amplification. Measured with immunoSEQ multiplex PCR; TCRdb has only the in-frame clones, and not every one. V, J and clone size derive from that table, while D and trimming were established from the DNA sequence. The repertoire holds over 85,000 clones, with roughly 92% as singletons. Seattle's cohort entered during active infection and was followed longitudinally. V lost 6 bases and J lost 2; bases outside the gene matches: 19. CDR3 length: 20 residues. Germline V lookup: CDR1 MNHEY, CDR2 SMNVEV (reference sequence).

The V and J genes are TRBV27 and TRBJ1-6, with 7 bases matching TRBD1. The sequence was collected from a woman aged 45-65 years with COVID-19, enrolled during active disease. The specimen was peripheral blood. The CDR3 region has the DNA TGTGCCAGCAGATCCATCACTTCCCCTCGACAGGGTCCCTATAATTCACCCCTCCACTTT. Translating gives CASRSITSPRQGPYNSPLHF.